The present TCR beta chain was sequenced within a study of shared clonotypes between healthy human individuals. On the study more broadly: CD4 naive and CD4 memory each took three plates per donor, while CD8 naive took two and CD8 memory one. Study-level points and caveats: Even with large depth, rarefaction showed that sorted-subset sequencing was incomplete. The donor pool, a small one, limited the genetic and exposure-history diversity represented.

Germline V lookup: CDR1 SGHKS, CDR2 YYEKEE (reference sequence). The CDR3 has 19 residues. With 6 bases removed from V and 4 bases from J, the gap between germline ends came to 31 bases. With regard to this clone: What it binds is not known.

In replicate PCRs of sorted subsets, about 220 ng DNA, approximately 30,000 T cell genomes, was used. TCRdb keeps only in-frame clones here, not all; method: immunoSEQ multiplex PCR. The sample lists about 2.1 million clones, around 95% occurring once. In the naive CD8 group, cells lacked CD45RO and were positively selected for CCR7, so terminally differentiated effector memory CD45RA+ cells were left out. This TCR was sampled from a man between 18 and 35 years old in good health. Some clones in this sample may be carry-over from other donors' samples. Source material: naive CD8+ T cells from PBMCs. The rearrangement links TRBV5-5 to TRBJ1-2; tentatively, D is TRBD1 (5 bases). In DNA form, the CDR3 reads TGTGCCAGCACTCTCCGACCTGGTCGGGGCGACCTATGGAGCTATGGCTACACCTTC. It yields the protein CASTLRPGRGDLWSYGYTF.